These 3 T cell receptor beta chains were all obtained from the same sample, sequenced in a study of T cells after yellow fever vaccination. Using its own MiXCR run on the 5' RACE reads, TCRdb lists one record per CDR3 protein. The sample lists about 300,000 distinct CDR3 sequences, 6.8% occurring once. The sequenced sample was PBMCs, obtained 45 days after the first yellow fever vaccination. The receptors originated from a man in his late teens or twenties who received the YFV17D yellow fever vaccine.

J is TRBJ1-1 and V is TRBV29-1; the D gene is possibly TRBD1 (5 bases). Between the trimmed V and J ends, which lost 4 bases and 3 bases, there was a span of 12 bases. In germline, CDR1 is SQVTM, CDR2 ANQGSEA. CDR3 length equals 13 residues. In DNA form, the CDR3 reads TGCAGCGTTGGAGATTGGGGGGACACTGAAGCTTTCTTT. Its protein product is CSVGDWGDTEAFF. Combining the CDR3 with reference TRBV29-1 and TRBJ1-1 gives the whole variable domain SAVISQKPSRDICQRGTSLTIQCQVDSQVTMMFWYRQQPGQSLTLIATANQGSEATYESGFVIDKFPISRPNLTFSTLTVSNMSPEDSSIYLCSVGDWGDTEAFFGQGTRLTVV.

This clonotype was observed at least ten times. The chain has TRBV12-3 or TRBV12-4 and TRBJ2-7; D is unresolved. The CDR3 runs 11 residues. Trimming stripped 8 bases from V and 6 bases from J, with 11 bases between. In nucleotides, the CDR3 is TGTGCCAGCTCCCTTGGGCCCGAGCAGTACTTC. Its translation is CASSLGPEQYF.

Turning to this clonotype: A much larger clone sits a single nucleotide away, making a read error possible. The chain employs TRBV4-3 and TRBJ2-3; 8 bases map to TRBD2. Germline V gene data show CDR1 as LGHNA and CDR2 as YSLEER. The CDR3 consists of 13 residues. The CDR3 bases are TGCGCCAGCAGCCAAACTAGCGGAGATACGCTGTATTTT. Its translation is CASSQTSGDTLYF.